This T cell receptor beta chain emerged from a study of cytomegalovirus exposure and HLA in healthy donors. Note on this clone: Its antigen is as yet unknown.

A multiplex PCR was run with 60 Vbeta primers and 13 Jbeta primers. The method was immunoSEQ multiplex PCR; TCRdb's version includes in-frame clones alone and lacks a portion of them. The sample consists of about 76,000 clones, 65% to 80% of them appearing once. Points from the study as a whole: Most TCR sequences were seen very rarely across donors, but some public TCRs occurred in many. Most subjects' HLA-A and HLA-B alleles were reportedly predicted from TCR beta sequences.

The V gene's germline CDR1 is MNHEY and CDR2 SVGAGI. The CDR3 covers 15 residues. V dropped 6 bases and J dropped 2; count of bases not matched to a gene: 10. The sample consisted of PBMCs. This rearrangement joins TRBV6-5 to TRBJ2-7; 7 bases match TRBD1. This clonotype was sampled from a young man in good health and CMV-seronegative. CDR3 region: CASRRSDRPTYEQYF. CDR3 DNA: TGTGCCAGCAGGCGCTCGGACAGGCCAACCTACGAGCAGTACTTC.